The 16 T cell receptor beta chains presented below share a single source sample, sequenced in a study of shared clonotypes between healthy human individuals. Sequencing was performed with immunoSEQ multiplex PCR; in TCRdb, only in-frame clones are kept and a portion is missing. The profile shows over 850,000 clones, about 84% of them singletons. Input material: memory CD4+ T cells from PBMCs. Subset given: CD45RA-negative fraction. These receptors all stem from a young man in good health. Some clones in this sample may be carry-over from other donors' samples.

At least ten counts were recorded for this clone. The chain has TRBV4-3 and TRBJ1-1; D ambiguous. The CDR3 is 15 amino acids. Deletions cut 1 base from V and 4 bases from J, with 13 bases between. Germline V CDR1 and CDR2: LGHNA, YSLEER. The CDR3: CASSQVRATGTEAFF. The DNA for the CDR3 is TGCGCCAGCAGCCAAGTTCGAGCGACCGGCACTGAAGCTTTCTTT.

The chain carries TRBV28 and TRBJ1-2; D may be TRBD1 (6 bases). The CDR3 extends over 15 amino acids. V lost 3 bases and J lost 2, with 13 bases in between. Germline V CDR1 and CDR2: MDHEN, SYDVKM. The CDR3 loop reads CASSFAGAGNYGYTF. The CDR3 nucleotides read TGTGCCAGCAGTTTTGCGGGGGCGGGAAACTATGGCTACACCTTC.

As regards this clone: This may stem from a read error, because a much larger clone lies one nucleotide away. The identical CDR3 is also encoded by other nucleotide sequences in the sample. V usage is TRBV28 and J usage is TRBJ2-7; D gene unclear. The CDR3 has 10 amino acids. The ends were cut back, 6 bases at V and 3 bases at J, with 3 bases in the middle. Germline V gives CDR1 MDHEN, CDR2 SYDVKM. The CDR3 DNA reads as TGTGCCAGCAGCCTCTACGAGCAGTACTTC. Residues: CASSLYEQYF.

The CDR3 sequence: CASSQVVGGNYGYTF. The DNA of the CDR3 is TGCGCCAGCAGCCAAGTGGTAGGCGGAAACTATGGCTACACCTTC. The V and J genes are TRBV4-3 and TRBJ1-2; D call uncertain. This CDR3 has 15 amino acids. Trimming removed 1 base from V and 2 bases from J, with 11 bases in between. CDR1 and CDR2 from the germline V gene are LGHNA and YSLEER.

CDR3 nucleotide sequence: TGTGCCAGCAGTTTACACAGTCTAGCTTTCTTT. Protein product: CASSLHSLAFF. The chain combines TRBV28 with TRBJ1-1; no firm D call. Between the trimmed V and J ends, which lost 2 bases and 10 bases, there was a span of 8 bases. Germline loops: CDR1 MDHEN, CDR2 SYDVKM. The CDR3 loop spans 11 amino acids.

A remark on this clone: This sample also contains other DNA sequences that code for the same CDR3. The chain recombines TRBV7-2 with TRBJ2-7; D is perhaps TRBD1 or TRBD2 (5 bases each). The CDR3 has 14 residues. Germline V gene data show CDR1 as SGHTA and CDR2 as FQGNSA. With 3 bases removed from V and 0 bases from J, the gap between germline ends came to 9 bases. The CDR3 region has the DNA TGTGCCAGCAGCTTCGGGACCCGCTCCTACGAGCAGTACTTC. Translated: CASSFGTRSYEQYF.

This clone is a singleton in its sample. The chain employs TRBV28 and TRBJ1-2; D is perhaps TRBD1 (5 bases). Germline V CDR1 and CDR2: MDHEN, SYDVKM. This CDR3 spans 14 amino acids. Trimming shortened V by 2 bases and J by 4 bases, and 11 bases separated the two germline ends. CDR3 residues: CASSLMGPSYGYTF. The CDR3 bases are TGTGCCAGCAGTTTAATGGGACCGTCCTATGGCTACACCTTC.

This clone was seen a single time. A read error may be the cause here, since a much bigger clone is one base away. The genes are TRBV10-3 and TRBJ2-7; D call uncertain. The CDR3 loop spans 13 amino acids. Germline V gene sequence: CDR1 ENHRY, CDR2 SYGVKD. V was cut by 2 bases and J by 5 bases, with 10 bases left in between. CDR3 DNA: TGTGCCATCAGTGAGCCACAGTTCCACGAGCAGTACTTC. It translates to CAISEPQFHEQYF.

The J gene is TRBJ2-7, the V gene TRBV7-2; the D gene is possibly TRBD2 (6 bases). From germline, CDR1 is SGHTA and CDR2 FQGNSA. The CDR3 covers 16 residues. Between the trimmed V and J ends, which lost 4 bases and 0 bases, there was a span of 16 bases. CDR3 bases: TGTGCCAGCAGCTCCCCCTTCGGGGGAGGCTCCTACGAGCAGTACTTC. It specifies CASSSPFGGGSYEQYF.

This clone came up once. This chain links TRBV30 with TRBJ1-4, with D unclear. The V end lost 2 bases, the J end lost 6 bases, and 13 bases lay between the germline ends. Germline-derived CDR1 and CDR2 are GTSNPN and SVGIG (reference sequence). The CDR3 is made up of 14 amino acids. CDR3 coding DNA: TGTGCCTGGAGTTCCGGGAATATGGATGAAAAACTGTTTTTT. It specifies CAWSSGNMDEKLFF.

This clone has only one observation. This sequence joins TRBV2 and TRBJ1-1; D ambiguous. Per the germline V gene, CDR1 is SNHLY and CDR2 is FYNNEI. V lost 1 base and J 6 bases, leaving 6 bases between the germline ends. This CDR3 is built from 12 residues. In DNA form, the CDR3 reads TGTGCCAGCAGTGAAGTATGGTCTGAAGCTTTCTTT. Encoded protein: CASSEVWSEAFF.

The gene calls are TRBV28 and TRBJ2-6; no clear D gene. The CDR3 extends over 16 amino acids. Germline V gives CDR1 MDHEN, CDR2 SYDVKM. With 5 bases removed from V and 0 bases from J, the gap between germline ends came to 11 bases. CDR3 sequence (DNA): TGTGCCAGCAGTCGGAACCCTGGCTCTGGGGCCAACGTCCTGACTTTC. Its translation is CASSRNPGSGANVLTF.

The V call is TRBV2, the J call TRBJ2-7; D remains unclear. Germline V gives CDR1 SNHLY, CDR2 FYNNEI. V was cut by 6 bases and J by 0 bases, with 12 bases left in between. The CDR3 sequence is 14 residues long. As DNA, the CDR3 is TGTGCCAGCAGACCGTCTGGGGACTCCTACGAGCAGTACTTC. Its translation is CASRPSGDSYEQYF.

V is TRBV7-8 and J is TRBJ2-2; 8 bases match TRBD2. The germline CDR1 and CDR2 sequences are SGHVS and FQNEAQ. The CDR3 sequence is 16 residues long. Trimming removed 5 bases from V and 5 bases from J; junction bases left unmatched: 10. The CDR3 DNA is TGTGCCAGCAGCACCCCGGCGGGAGGTTGGACCGGGGAGCTGTTTTTT. Encoded protein: CASSTPAGGWTGELFF.

J is TRBJ1-1 and V is TRBV4-2; D call uncertain. The CDR3 consists of 16 residues. The germline CDR1 and CDR2 sequences are LGHNA and YNFKEQ. V gave up 0 bases and J gave up 4 bases, with 15 bases separating them. The CDR3 spells CASSQEGARTGTEAFF. CDR3 nucleotides: TGTGCCAGCAGCCAAGAGGGTGCAAGGACGGGCACTGAAGCTTTCTTT.

The genes are TRBV7-9 and TRBJ1-1; D is unclear. Germline assignment: CDR1 SEHNR and CDR2 FQNEAQ (reference sequence). Trimming pared 1 base from V and 5 bases from J, leaving 11 bases between. The CDR3 extends over 14 amino acids. Written as DNA, the CDR3 is TGTGCCAGCAGCTTAGGCGGGAGGTATACTGAAGCTTTCTTT. Translated, it gives CASSLGGRYTEAFF.